Listed here are 29 T cell receptor beta chains from one sample, sequenced in a study of early T cells in non-severe SARS-CoV-2 infection. Via MiXCR, TCRdb re-called the 5' RACE reads, giving one row per CDR3 protein. The sample holds 55,000 to 70,000 distinct CDR3 sequences; 4% to 6% are singletons and the top ten take approximately 3.7%. Sequences were derived from whole blood, sampled at baseline. The receptors were sampled from an adult who was a healthcare worker with PCR-confirmed SARS-CoV-2 infection or an uninfected control (not recorded which). The donor label of this sample is uncertain.

This clonotype showed up many times. The rearrangement joins TRBV29-1 to TRBJ1-2; the match to TRBD1 covers 11 bases. CDR1 SQVTM and CDR2 ANQGSEA come from the germline V gene. The CDR3 length is 13 residues. Trimming removed 5 bases from V and 8 bases from J; junction bases left unmatched: 7. The CDR3 reads CSVIGQGAKGYTF. For the CDR3, the DNA is TGCAGCGTTATTGGACAGGGGGCAAAAGGCTACACCTTC.

This clonotype showed up many times. V and J are TRBV20-1 and TRBJ1-2, with 7 positions matching TRBD1. Germline CDR1 DFQATT, CDR2 SNEGSKA (reference sequence). Trimming at V came to 1 base and at J to 5 bases, leaving 10 bases not matched to a gene. The CDR3 runs to 15 residues. CDR3: CSARVRTGDYYGYTF. The CDR3 DNA is TGCAGTGCTAGAGTAAGGACAGGTGACTATTATGGCTACACCTTC.

This clonotype was detected many times. V and J are TRBV6-5 and TRBJ2-1; 7 nucleotides agree with TRBD1. The length of the CDR3 is 13 residues. The J segment lost 8 bases and the V segment lost 7 bases, leaving 8 bases of the junction unmatched. Germline CDR1 and CDR2: MNHEY and SVGAGI. The CDR3 region has the DNA TGTGCCAGCACCAGAGACAGGGCCCATGAGCAGTTCTTC. Translation gives CASTRDRAHEQFF.

This clonotype showed up many times. V and J are TRBV7-6 and TRBJ2-7; the D is unclear. Trimming left V 4 bases short and J 4 bases short, with 8 bases between. Germline V CDR1 and CDR2: SGHVS, FNYEAQ. This CDR3 region has 12 residues. The CDR3 loop is CASSSVGYEQYF. Written as DNA, the CDR3 is TGTGCCAGCAGCTCCGTCGGTTACGAGCAGTACTTC. The full variable domain, with the rest looked up from reference TRBV7-6 and TRBJ2-7, is GAGVSQSPRYKVTKRGQDVALRCDPISGHVSLYWYRQALGQGPEFLTYFNYEAQQDKSGLPNDRFSAERPEGSISTLTIQRTEQRDSAMYRCASSSVGYEQYFGPGTRLTVT.

This clonotype appeared many times. The rearrangement joins TRBV28 to TRBJ2-7; 9 bases line up with TRBD1. Germline V CDR1 and CDR2: MDHEN, SYDVKM. The CDR3 loop spans 14 amino acids. V trimming: 3 bases; J trimming: 3 bases; junction bases outside the gene matches: 3. CDR3 sequence (DNA): TGTGCCAGCAGTTTTGGGGACAGGGACTACGAGCAGTACTTC. Protein sequence: CASSFGDRDYEQYF. The whole variable domain, remainder taken from reference TRBV28 and TRBJ2-7, is DVKVTQSSRYLVKRTGEKVFLECVQDMDHENMFWYRQDPGLGLRLIYFSYDVKMKEKGDIPEGYSVSREKKERFSLILESASTNQTSMYLCASSFGDRDYEQYFGPGTRLTVT.

This clonotype has ten or more counts. The chain employs TRBV10-2 and TRBJ2-4; D call uncertain. Trimming left V 2 bases short and J 3 bases short, with 14 bases between. This CDR3 is built from 16 residues. Germline values: CDR1 WSHSY, CDR2 SAAADI. This CDR3 is CASSEVGSWDKNIQYF. Written as DNA, the CDR3 is TGCGCCAGCAGTGAGGTCGGGTCGTGGGACAAAAACATTCAGTACTTC.

The table lists this clonotype with many counts. The rearrangement joins TRBV28 to TRBJ2-2; D unclear. V was clipped by 3 bases and J by 4 bases, with 6 bases between them. The V gene's germline CDR1 is MDHEN and CDR2 SYDVKM. This CDR3 contains 13 residues. CDR3 sequence (DNA): TGTGCCAGCAGTTTGACCTTCACCGGGGAGCTGTTTTTT. Translated: CASSLTFTGELFF.

This clonotype appeared many times. V gene TRBV12-3 or TRBV12-4 combines with J gene TRBJ1-2; maybe TRBD1 (6 bases). The CDR3 contains 14 residues. V dropped 1 base and J dropped 6 bases, with 12 bases sitting between them. DNA for the CDR3: TGTGCCAGCAGTTTAGGGCGGGGGACAAATGGCTACACCTTC. This translates into CASSLGRGTNGYTF.

There are a few counts of this clonotype. V is TRBV6-2 or TRBV6-3 and J is TRBJ1-5, with 7 bases identical to TRBD1. Losses at the gene ends were 4 bases for V and 2 bases for J; bases not matched to a gene: 8. This CDR3 has 16 amino acids. The germline gives CDR1 MNHEY, CDR2 SVGEGT. The CDR3 nucleotides read TGTGCCAGCAGTTTAAGTACAGGGGTTGGCAATCAGCCCCAGCATTTT. As protein: CASSLSTGVGNQPQHF.

The sample holds a few counts of this clonotype. V is TRBV18 and J is TRBJ1-6, with TRBD1 matching 8 bases. The germline gives CDR1 KGHSH, CDR2 LQKENI. The CDR3 spans 16 residues. V dropped 3 bases and J dropped 7; count of bases not matched to a gene: 8. The chain's CDR3 is CASSPNSGGSNSPLHF. Written as DNA, the CDR3 is TGTGCCAGCTCACCGAACTCAGGGGGCTCGAATTCACCCCTCCACTTT.

The gene calls are TRBV9 and TRBJ2-5; 7 nucleotides match TRBD2. Germline V CDR1 and CDR2: SGDLS, YYNGEE. This CDR3 contains 12 residues. Unmatched junction bases numbered 0, after V lost 4 bases and J lost 3 bases. The CDR3, as DNA: TGTGCCAGCAGCCGGGGGGAAGAGACCCAGTACTTC. This gives the protein CASSRGEETQYF.

This clonotype has a handful of counts. The V call is TRBV6-6, the J call TRBJ1-1; possible D gene TRBD1, 5 bases. The length of the CDR3 is 15 residues. From germline, CDR1 is MNHNY and CDR2 SVGAGI (reference sequence). V was trimmed by 2 bases and J by 6 bases, leaving 16 bases between them. This CDR3 is CASSYPIERGAEAFF. The CDR3 DNA reads TGTGCCAGCAGTTACCCAATAGAGAGGGGCGCTGAAGCTTTCTTT.

This clonotype has just a few counts. The chain recombines TRBV5-1 with TRBJ1-1, with a tentative D call TRBD1 (6 bases). The CDR3 length is 16 residues. The V end was cut by 2 bases, the J end by 5 bases, with 19 bases between. The V gene's germline CDR1 is SGHRS and CDR2 YFSETQ. CDR3 sequence reads: CASSLQGGGTRTEAFF. CDR3 DNA sequence: TGCGCCAGCAGCTTACAGGGTGGGGGGACAAGGACTGAAGCTTTCTTT.

This clonotype was seen at least ten times. The rearrangement links TRBV6-5 to TRBJ2-5; a weak D match, TRBD1 (6 bases). The CDR3 runs 15 residues. Trimming shortened V by 0 bases and J by 1 base, and 9 bases separated the two germline ends. Per the germline V gene, CDR1 is MNHEY and CDR2 is SVGAGI. Here the CDR3 reads CASSYSRGGQETQYF. The CDR3 DNA sequence: TGTGCCAGCAGTTACTCGAGAGGGGGCCAAGAGACCCAGTACTTC.

The chain combines TRBV27 with TRBJ2-5; no firm D call. V lost 0 bases, J lost 2 bases, and 10 bases lay in between. Germline-derived CDR1 and CDR2 are MNHEY and SMNVEV (reference sequence). The CDR3 has 15 amino acids. The CDR3 region is CASSLSTGRQETQYF. The CDR3 nucleotides read TGTGCCAGCAGTTTATCTACCGGCAGACAAGAGACCCAGTACTTC.

The chain couples TRBV5-6 to TRBJ1-2; 7 bases are shared with TRBD1. Germline assignment: CDR1 SGHDT and CDR2 YYEEEE. This CDR3 has 17 amino acids. J gave up 6 bases and V 0 bases, and 14 bases lay outside the gene matches. CDR3 DNA: TGTGCCAGCAGCTTGGTAACCCCATCGGACAGGAGCCATGGCTACACCTTC. Amino acid sequence: CASSLVTPSDRSHGYTF.

This clonotype was recorded at least ten times. The chain employs TRBV12-3 or TRBV12-4 and TRBJ2-1; the match to TRBD1 covers 10 bases. V trimming: 4 bases; J trimming: 8 bases; junction bases outside the gene matches: 8. The CDR3 runs 15 residues. CDR3 DNA sequence: TGTGCCAGCAGTTCGTCGGACAGGGGGAGTCATGAGCAGTTCTTC. This encodes CASSSSDRGSHEQFF.

This clonotype was recorded at least ten times. Written as DNA, the CDR3 is TGTGCCAGCAGCTTACATCAGGGGAATTCACCCCTCCACTTT. This sequence encodes CASSLHQGNSPLHF. The rearrangement joins TRBV7-9 to TRBJ1-6; perhaps TRBD1 as D (6 bases). V was pared by 2 bases and J by 7 bases, with 9 bases between. Looked up from germline, CDR1 is SEHNR and CDR2 is FQNEAQ (reference sequence). The CDR3 is made up of 14 amino acids.

The sample holds many counts of this clonotype. This rearrangement joins TRBV11-2 to TRBJ2-1, with TRBD1 identical over 8 bases. Germline assignment: CDR1 SGHAT and CDR2 FQNNGV. This CDR3 comprises 15 residues. Germline trimming cut 5 bases from V and 5 bases from J; bases unmatched to any gene: 8. The CDR3 protein is CASSRTGFANNEQFF. DNA for the CDR3: TGTGCCAGCAGCCGGACAGGGTTTGCGAACAATGAGCAGTTCTTC.

The chain combines TRBV3-1 with TRBJ1-3; TRBD1 might be the D (6 bases). Trimming pared 6 bases from V and 1 base from J, leaving 13 bases between. Germline lookup yields CDR1 LGHDT and CDR2 YNNKEL (reference sequence). The CDR3 is made up of 15 amino acids. CDR3 nucleotide sequence: TGTGCCAGCAGAGGAGACAGGACTTCTGGAAACACCATATATTTT. Amino acids: CASRGDRTSGNTIYF. Together with reference TRBV3-1 and TRBJ1-3, the CDR3 gives the full variable domain: DTAVSQTPKYLVTQMGNDKSIKCEQNLGHDTMYWYKQDSKKFLKIMFSYNNKELIINETVPNRFSPKSPDKAHLNLHINSLELGDSAVYFCASRGDRTSGNTIYFGEGSWLTVV.

This clonotype appeared many times. The chain carries TRBV20-1 and TRBJ2-5; 8 bases fit TRBD2. V lost 6 bases and J lost 6; bases outside the gene matches: 9. The CDR3 covers 13 residues. Germline V gives CDR1 DFQATT, CDR2 SNEGSKA (reference sequence). In DNA form, the CDR3 reads TGCAGTGCGCCAACGACTAGCGCCCAGACCCAGTACTTC. Amino acid sequence: CSAPTTSAQTQYF.

This clonotype has more than one count but fewer than ten. The CDR3 DNA reads TGCAGTGCCTTCGCCGCCGGAGCGGGGGGGCATGAGACCCAGTACTTC. Its translation is CSAFAAGAGGHETQYF. The gene calls are TRBV20-1 and TRBJ2-5, with 10 bases matching TRBD2. V shed 6 bases, J shed 5 bases, and the junction held 15 bases outside the gene matches. Per the germline V gene, CDR1 is DFQATT and CDR2 is SNEGSKA (reference sequence). This CDR3 is built from 16 residues.

This clonotype was recorded a few times. The chain uses TRBV7-9 and TRBJ1-5; 8 positions agree with TRBD1. The V gene's germline CDR1 is SEHNR and CDR2 FQNEAQ (reference sequence). V shed 5 bases, J shed 4 bases, and the junction held 7 bases outside the gene matches. There are 15 residues in the CDR3. CDR3 protein: CASSADREGNQPQHF. The CDR3 DNA follows: TGTGCCAGCAGCGCGGACAGGGAGGGTAATCAGCCCCAGCATTTT.

In this sample, this clonotype turned up a few times. The chain joins TRBV5-4 to TRBJ2-2; 7 bases align to TRBD1. CDR3 length: 14 amino acids. With V trimmed by 4 bases and J by 2 bases, 2 bases remained unmatched. Germline CDR1 and CDR2: SGHNT and YYREEE (reference sequence). CDR3: CASSRDSNTGELFF. The CDR3 DNA sequence: TGTGCCAGCAGCAGGGACAGTAACACCGGGGAGCTGTTTTTT.

This clonotype was counted only a few times. This sequence joins TRBV7-9 and TRBJ2-2, with 7 positions matching TRBD1. J gave up 0 bases and V 5 bases, and 6 bases lay outside the gene matches. The germline V gene encodes CDR1 SEHNR and CDR2 FQNEAQ (reference sequence). The CDR3 length is 16 residues. This chain's CDR3 is CASSPAGTANTGELFF. The CDR3 DNA reads TGTGCCAGCAGCCCTGCCGGGACAGCGAACACCGGGGAGCTGTTTTTT.

This chain uses TRBV20-1 with TRBJ2-2; no definite D call. This CDR3 has 13 amino acids. Germline-derived CDR1 and CDR2 are DFQATT and SNEGSKA (reference sequence). V gave up 0 bases and J gave up 4 bases, with 6 bases separating them. CDR3 nucleotide sequence: TGCAGTGCTAGAGATAGGTTCACCGGGGAGCTGTTTTTT. Translated, it gives CSARDRFTGELFF.

This clonotype was seen at least ten times. The chain employs TRBV6-1 and TRBJ1-2; no clear D gene. Germline V CDR1 and CDR2: MNHNS, SASEGT. The V gene lost 7 bases and the J gene lost 6 bases, with 15 bases spanning the gap. The CDR3 covers 13 residues. Here the CDR3 reads CASTRLVSHGYTF. The CDR3 coding sequence is TGTGCCAGCACCAGGCTGGTTTCGCATGGCTACACCTTC.

This clonotype was detected ten times or more. V and J are TRBV12-3 or TRBV12-4 and TRBJ2-1; maybe TRBD2 (7 bases). Trimming removed 8 bases at V and 4 bases at J, with 12 bases between. The CDR3 runs to 13 residues. The CDR3 sequence is CASGGAGYNEQFF. The CDR3 nucleotides read TGTGCCAGCGGGGGGGCCGGGTACAATGAGCAGTTCTTC.

The sample holds many counts of this clonotype. The rearrangement joins TRBV27 to TRBJ1-2, with 7 bases identical to TRBD1. The V gene's germline CDR1 is MNHEY and CDR2 SMNVEV (reference sequence). There are 16 residues in the CDR3. The V and J ends lost 2 bases and 2 bases, in that order; junction bases with no gene match: 8. The CDR3 protein is CASSLRKQGSNYGYTF. DNA for the CDR3: TGTGCCAGCAGTTTACGAAAACAGGGGAGCAACTATGGCTACACCTTC.